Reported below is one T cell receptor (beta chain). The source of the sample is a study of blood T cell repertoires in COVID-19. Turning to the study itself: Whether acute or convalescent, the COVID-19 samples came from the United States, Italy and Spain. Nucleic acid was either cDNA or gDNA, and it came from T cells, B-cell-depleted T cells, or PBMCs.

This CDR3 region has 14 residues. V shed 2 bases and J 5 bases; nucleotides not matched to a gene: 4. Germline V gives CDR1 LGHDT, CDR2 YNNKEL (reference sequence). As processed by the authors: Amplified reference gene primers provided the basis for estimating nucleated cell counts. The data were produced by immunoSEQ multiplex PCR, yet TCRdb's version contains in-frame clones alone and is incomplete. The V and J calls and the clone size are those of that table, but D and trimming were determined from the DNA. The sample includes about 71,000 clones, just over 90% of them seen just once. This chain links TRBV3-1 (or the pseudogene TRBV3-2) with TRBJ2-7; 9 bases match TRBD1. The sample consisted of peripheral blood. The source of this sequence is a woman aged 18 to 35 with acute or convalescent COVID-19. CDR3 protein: CASSQRTGVDEQYF. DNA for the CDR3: TGTGCCAGCAGCCAACGGACAGGGGTCGACGAGCAGTACTTC.